Following are 20 T cell receptor beta chains from one sample sequenced in a study of response to subunit inactivated influenza vaccine. TCRdb re-analysed the RT-PCR reads in MiXCR, keeping a single row per CDR3 protein. There are more than 400,000 distinct CDR3 sequences in the sample; approximately 10% occur only once, and approximately 12% lies in the top ten. This specimen consisted of PBMCs from blood, obtained about 40 days after vaccination. Receptors originate from a man in his fifties or sixties who received an inactivated influenza vaccine.

In its sample, this clonotype was seen many times. The rearrangement links TRBV20-1 to TRBJ1-5; possible D gene TRBD1, 5 bases. From germline, CDR1 is DFQATT and CDR2 SNEGSKA (reference sequence). The CDR3 contains 15 residues. Deletions cut 6 bases from V and 0 bases from J, with 15 bases between. Written as DNA, the CDR3 is TGCAGTGCCTGGGACGGACCTTATAGCAATCAGCCCCAGCATTTT. This codes for CSAWDGPYSNQPQHF.

The rearrangement links TRBV5-6 to TRBJ2-5; 11 nucleotides match TRBD2. The CDR3 loop spans 17 amino acids. J gave up 5 bases and V 3 bases, and 12 bases lay outside the gene matches. Germline CDR1 is SGHDT and CDR2 is YYEEEE. The CDR3 nucleotides read TGTGCCAGCAGCTCAATAAAAGTAGCGGGGGGGCTGGAGACCCAGTACTTC. This sequence encodes CASSSIKVAGGLETQYF.

This chain joins TRBV5-5 and TRBJ2-5; maybe TRBD1 (5 bases). With 0 bases removed from V and 5 bases from J, the gap between germline ends came to 17 bases. The germline CDR1 and CDR2 sequences are SGHKS and YYEKEE (reference sequence). This CDR3 has 16 residues. The CDR3 bases are TGTGCCAGCAGCTTGGCCGTGTCAGGGCCTGGGGAGACCCAGTACTTC. It codes for CASSLAVSGPGETQYF.

The chain couples TRBV6-5 to TRBJ2-5, with 7 positions matching TRBD2. The CDR3 sequence is 16 residues long. V lost 3 bases to trimming and J lost 2 bases; unmatched junction nucleotides: 9. Per germline, CDR1 MNHEY and CDR2 SVGAGI. The CDR3 loop reads CASSYQLPSGQETQYF. DNA of the CDR3: TGTGCCAGCAGTTATCAGTTGCCTAGCGGACAAGAGACCCAGTACTTC.

This clonotype was seen ten or more times. The CDR3: CASSLEGVTYEQYF. DNA for the CDR3: TGTGCCAGCAGTTTGGAGGGGGTAACCTACGAGCAGTACTTC. The rearrangement links TRBV6-5 to TRBJ2-7, with D tentatively TRBD1 or TRBD2 (6 bases each). The V and J ends lost 4 bases and 2 bases respectively, with 12 bases between them. The germline V gene has CDR1 MNHEY and CDR2 SVGAGI. The CDR3 is 14 amino acids.

This clonotype has a count of ten or more. The chain couples TRBV7-2 to TRBJ1-1; possible D gene TRBD1, 6 bases. Per germline, CDR1 SGHTA and CDR2 FQGNSA. The CDR3 runs to 13 residues. Trimming stripped 5 bases from V and 5 bases from J, with 12 bases between. Here the CDR3 DNA reads TGTGCCAGCAGCATAACCAGGGGTACTGAAGCTTTCTTT. Amino acids: CASSITRGTEAFF.

This clonotype showed up just a few times. The chain carries TRBV20-1 and TRBJ1-2; D gene uncertain. CDR1 is DFQATT and CDR2 is SNEGSKA in the germline V gene (reference sequence). The CDR3 covers 10 residues. V was clipped by 3 bases and J by 11 bases, with 10 bases between them. CDR3 residues: CSARSGGYTF. Written as DNA, the CDR3 is TGCAGTGCTAGGTCAGGAGGATACACCTTC.

In its sample, this clonotype was seen a few times. The V gene is TRBV14, the J gene TRBJ2-1; no definite D call. CDR1 and CDR2 (germline): SGHDN, FVKESK. The CDR3 consists of 16 residues. Trimming left V 0 bases short and J 0 bases short, with 9 bases between. In nucleotides, the CDR3 is TGTGCCAGCAGCCAAGATCTTCTGACCTCCTACAATGAGCAGTTCTTC. It yields the protein CASSQDLLTSYNEQFF. Drawing the rest from reference TRBV14 and TRBJ2-1, the complete variable domain is EAGVTQFPSHSVIEKGQTVTLRCDPISGHDNLYWYRRVMGKEIKFLLHFVKESKQDESGMPNNRFLAERTGGTYSTLKVQPAELEDSGVYFCASSQDLLTSYNEQFFGPGTRLTVL.

In this sample, this clonotype turned up many times. The chain is built from TRBV5-1 and TRBJ2-7, with a possible D match to TRBD2 (5 bases). Trimming cost V 0 bases and J 2 bases, with 9 bases left between them. This CDR3 contains 14 residues. The germline V gene has CDR1 SGHRS and CDR2 YFSETQ. CDR3 nucleotides: TGCGCCAGCAGCTTGGTAGGAGGACCCTACGAGCAGTACTTC. Encoded protein: CASSLVGGPYEQYF.

The V call is TRBV12-3 or TRBV12-4, the J call TRBJ2-2; D gene ambiguous. The CDR3 has 16 amino acids. V lost 6 bases, J lost 4 bases, and 18 bases lay in between. The CDR3 is CASSPTRDTVTGELFF. The DNA for the CDR3 is TGTGCCAGCAGCCCAACCAGAGACACAGTCACCGGGGAGCTGTTTTTT.

This clonotype showed up many times. The chain carries TRBV5-1 and TRBJ2-1; 7 nucleotides align to TRBD2. Per germline, CDR1 SGHRS and CDR2 YFSETQ. Unmatched junction bases numbered 11, after V lost 4 bases and J lost 13 bases. The CDR3 totals 13 residues. The CDR3 spells CASSTGLLLGQFF. CDR3 DNA: TGCGCCAGCAGCACGGGACTACTCCTCGGCCAGTTCTTC.

The genes are TRBV19 and TRBJ2-7; TRBD1 matches 7 bases. Germline CDR1 and CDR2: LNHDA and SQIVND (reference sequence). The CDR3 loop spans 13 amino acids. The trim removed 5 bases at V and 3 bases at J, leaving 4 bases unmatched. CDR3 loop: CASSVRQGYEQYF. CDR3 DNA: TGTGCCAGTAGTGTCCGACAGGGCTACGAGCAGTACTTC.

The genes are TRBV3-1 and TRBJ2-3, with D possibly being TRBD2 (5 bases). The CDR3 covers 17 residues. V gave up 0 bases and J gave up 1 base, with 14 bases separating them. CDR1 and CDR2 from the germline V gene are LGHDT and YNNKEL (reference sequence). As DNA, the CDR3 is TGTGCCAGCAGCCAAGAGACGGGGATTAACCGCACAGATACGCAGTATTTT. This codes for CASSQETGINRTDTQYF.

The chain links TRBV6-5 to TRBJ2-7; a possible D gene is TRBD2 (7 bases). The CDR3 runs to 15 residues. The germline CDR1 and CDR2 sequences are MNHEY and SVGAGI. V was shortened by 0 bases and J by 2 bases, with 11 bases between the two germline ends. The CDR3 reads CASSYSIGGAYEQYF. CDR3 in DNA: TGTGCCAGCAGTTACTCAATAGGGGGGGCCTACGAGCAGTACTTC.

This clonotype has at least ten counts. The CDR3 reads CSARDLVRDSYEQYF. The DNA of the CDR3 is TGCAGTGCTAGAGATCTTGTCAGGGACTCTTACGAGCAGTACTTC. The rearrangement links TRBV20-1 to TRBJ2-7; possible D gene TRBD2, 6 bases. The germline V and J ends were trimmed by 0 bases and 4 bases, with 16 bases remaining between them. The V gene's germline CDR1 is DFQATT and CDR2 SNEGSKA (reference sequence). This CDR3 contains 15 residues.

This clonotype was counted at least ten times. The J gene is TRBJ1-1, the V gene TRBV12-3 or TRBV12-4; D call uncertain. With 3 bases removed from V and 0 bases from J, the gap between germline ends came to 8 bases. The CDR3 covers 14 residues. The CDR3 protein is CASSFVSLNTEAFF. The CDR3 nucleotides read TGTGCCAGCAGTTTTGTGAGCTTGAACACTGAAGCTTTCTTT.

This clonotype appeared many times. This sequence joins TRBV29-1 and TRBJ2-2; D gene uncertain. This CDR3 contains 14 residues. Germline V gene lookup returns CDR1 SQVTM and CDR2 ANQGSEA. Trimming took 4 bases from V and 6 from J, leaving 15 bases between them. The CDR3 reads CSVAVAAKAGELFF. The CDR3 nucleotides are TGCAGCGTTGCGGTGGCCGCCAAGGCCGGGGAGCTGTTTTTT.

With respect to this clonotype: Just one base apart from a much larger clone, this may be a read error. The gene calls are TRBV7-9 and TRBJ2-1, with a weak D call TRBD2 (6 bases). This CDR3 is 15 amino acids long. Germline CDR1 SEHNR, CDR2 FQNEAQ (reference sequence). V lost 5 bases and J lost 0, with 11 bases in between. The CDR3 nucleotides are TGTGCCAGCAGCCACGGGGGAAGCTCCTACAATGAGCAGTTCTTC. Translating it yields CASSHGGSSYNEQFF.

In this sample, this clonotype turned up a few times. This chain uses TRBV7-9 with TRBJ2-1; TRBD2 matches 8 bases. Germline CDR1 reads SEHNR; CDR2 reads FQNEAQ (reference sequence). V was pared by 5 bases and J by 3 bases, with 3 bases of the junction left unmatched. The CDR3 contains 14 residues. CDR3 in DNA: TGTGCCAGCAGCCTTAGCGGGAACTACAATGAGCAGTTCTTC. It specifies CASSLSGNYNEQFF.

There are a few counts of this clonotype. V and J are TRBV12-3 or TRBV12-4 and TRBJ2-2, with 8 bases matching TRBD2. After removal of 6 bases from V and 6 bases from J, the junction contained 3 bases not matched to a gene. The CDR3 sequence is 13 residues long. As DNA, the CDR3 is TGTGCCAGCAGCCGACTAGCGTCCGGGGAGCTGTTTTTT. Encoded protein: CASSRLASGELFF.